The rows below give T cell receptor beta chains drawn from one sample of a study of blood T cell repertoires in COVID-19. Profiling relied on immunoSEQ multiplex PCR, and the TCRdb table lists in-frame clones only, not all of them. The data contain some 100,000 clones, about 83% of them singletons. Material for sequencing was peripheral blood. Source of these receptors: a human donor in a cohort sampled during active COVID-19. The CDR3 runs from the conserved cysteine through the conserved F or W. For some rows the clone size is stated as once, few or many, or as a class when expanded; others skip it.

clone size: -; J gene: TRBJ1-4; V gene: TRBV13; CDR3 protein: CASSPTGATNEKLFF
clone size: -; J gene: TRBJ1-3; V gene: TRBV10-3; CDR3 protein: CAISRVTGNTIYF
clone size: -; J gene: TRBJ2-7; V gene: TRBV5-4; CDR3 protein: CASSLIEANEQYF
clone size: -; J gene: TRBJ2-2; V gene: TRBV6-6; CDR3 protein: CASSPGTSGLTGELFF
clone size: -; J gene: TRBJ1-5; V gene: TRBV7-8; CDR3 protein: CASSFRTWTGARGNQPQHF
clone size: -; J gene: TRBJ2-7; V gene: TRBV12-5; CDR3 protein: CASGLIGSGIGEQYF
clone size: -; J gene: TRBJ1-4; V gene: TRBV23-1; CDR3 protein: CASSHSEGTGSEKLFF
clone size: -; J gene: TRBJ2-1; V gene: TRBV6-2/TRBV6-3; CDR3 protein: CASSYGHLYRDRGKLNEQFF
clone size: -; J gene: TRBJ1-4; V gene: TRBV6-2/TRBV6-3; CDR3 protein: CASSYRGKLFF
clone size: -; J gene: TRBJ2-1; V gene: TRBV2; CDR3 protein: CASSLAGGSRNEQFF
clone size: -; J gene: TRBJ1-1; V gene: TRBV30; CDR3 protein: CAWSVSVNTEAFF
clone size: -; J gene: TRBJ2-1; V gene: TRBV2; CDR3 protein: CASSEARGLAGGEQFF
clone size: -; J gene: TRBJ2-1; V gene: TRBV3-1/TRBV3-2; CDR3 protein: CASSQRSTGGLYEQFF
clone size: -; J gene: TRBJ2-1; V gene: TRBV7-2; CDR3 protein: CASSSQVGGEQFF
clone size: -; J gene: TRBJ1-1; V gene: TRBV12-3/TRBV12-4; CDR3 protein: CASSFSENTEAFF
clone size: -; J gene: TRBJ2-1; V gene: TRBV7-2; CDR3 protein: CASKSGSHYNEQFF
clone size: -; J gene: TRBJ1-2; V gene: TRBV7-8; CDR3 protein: CASREETGRGHGYTF
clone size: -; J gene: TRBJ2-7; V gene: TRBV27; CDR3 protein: CASSLSMSAYEQYF
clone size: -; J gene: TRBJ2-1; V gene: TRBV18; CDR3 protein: CASSPRVGGGSVGNEQFF
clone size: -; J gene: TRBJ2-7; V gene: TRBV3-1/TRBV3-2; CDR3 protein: CASSRAGGNYEQYF
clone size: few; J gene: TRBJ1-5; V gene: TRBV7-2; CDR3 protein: CASSLDGQSNQPQHF
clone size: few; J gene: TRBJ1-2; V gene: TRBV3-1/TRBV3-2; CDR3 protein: CASSQAGQANYGYTF
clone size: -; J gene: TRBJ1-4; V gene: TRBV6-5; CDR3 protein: CASGRGEKLFF
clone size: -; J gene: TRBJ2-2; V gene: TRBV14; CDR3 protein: CASSPTGGNTGELFF
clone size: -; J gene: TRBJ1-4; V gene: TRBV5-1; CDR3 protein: CASSLSRQGAGEKLFF
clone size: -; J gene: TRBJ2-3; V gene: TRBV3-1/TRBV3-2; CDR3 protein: CASSQSDRRVDTQYF